A single sample gave rise to the 31 T cell receptor beta chains below, sequenced in a study of T cell repertoires in cytomegalovirus infection. TCRdb re-derived calls from the reads in MiXCR, one entry per CDR3 protein. The sample includes fewer than 80,000 distinct CDR3 sequences, 3.7% of them seen just once. The material sequenced was PBMCs. These receptors were obtained from a human donor in good health (CMV status not recorded). Some clones in this sample may be carry-over from other donors' samples.

This clonotype was picked up many times. This chain's CDR3 is CASARRDSPNYGYTF. The CDR3 nucleotides are TGTGCCAGCGCCCGACGGGACAGCCCTAACTATGGCTACACCTTC. This chain uses TRBV12-3 or TRBV12-4 with TRBJ1-2; 7 bases fit TRBD1. This CDR3 is built from 15 residues. Losses at the gene ends were 8 bases for V and 0 bases for J; bases not matched to a gene: 9.

This clonotype showed up many times. V and J are TRBV24-1 and TRBJ2-1; TRBD1 agrees at 9 bases. The germline V gene has CDR1 KGHDR and CDR2 SFDVKD. The junction had 9 bases not matched to a gene; V was cut back by 0 bases and J by 7 bases. CDR3 length: 17 amino acids. The CDR3 is CATSDLGVGQGGNEQFF. In DNA, the CDR3 is TGTGCCACCAGTGATTTGGGCGTGGGACAGGGTGGGAATGAGCAGTTCTTC.

This clonotype has a count of ten or more. In DNA form, the CDR3 reads TGTGCCAGCAGCTTAGCCGTGGGGCCTGGCTACACCTTC. It codes for CASSLAVGPGYTF. The chain carries TRBV7-2 and TRBJ1-2; perhaps TRBD1 as D (5 bases). Trimming stripped 0 bases from V and 7 bases from J, with 9 bases between. This CDR3 has 13 residues. CDR1 is SGHTA, CDR2 FQGNSA, per germline.

This clonotype was seen at least ten times. This rearrangement joins TRBV7-2 to TRBJ1-5; D might be TRBD1 (6 bases). This CDR3 region has 15 residues. The germline V gene has CDR1 SGHTA and CDR2 FQGNSA. Trimming pared 4 bases from V and 3 bases from J, leaving 13 bases between. The CDR3 DNA is TGTGCCAGCAGCTCCGGTCGGACAGACAATCAGCCCCAGCATTTT. Translating gives CASSSGRTDNQPQHF. Complete variable domain (other parts from reference TRBV7-2 and TRBJ1-5): GAGVSQSPSNKVTEKGKDVELRCDPISGHTALYWYRQSLGQGLEFLIYFQGNSAPDKSGLPSDRFSAERTGGSVSTLTIQRTQQEDSAVYLCASSSGRTDNQPQHFGDGTRLSIL.

V usage is TRBV10-3 and J usage is TRBJ2-7, with 11 bases matching TRBD1. J gave up 4 bases and V 7 bases, and 6 bases lay outside the gene matches. The CDR3 has 14 amino acids. Germline CDR1 and CDR2: ENHRY and SYGVKD. The CDR3 loop is CAITEDRGPYEQYF. CDR3 sequence (DNA): TGTGCCATCACCGAGGACAGGGGGCCATACGAGCAGTACTTC.

This clonotype was picked up many times. The chain combines TRBV28 with TRBJ1-1, with 10 bases fitting TRBD1. After removal of 3 bases from V and 12 bases from J, the junction contained 10 bases not matched to a gene. The CDR3 is 14 residues long. CDR1 and CDR2 (germline): MDHEN, SYDVKM. As DNA, the CDR3 is TGTGCCAGCAGTTTTTCCGACAGGGGGCATGTGACTTTCTTT. This encodes CASSFSDRGHVTFF.

This clonotype was observed at least ten times. The chain recombines TRBV20-1 with TRBJ2-7, with 8 bases that match TRBD2. V trimming: 0 bases; J trimming: 3 bases; junction bases outside the gene matches: 7. The CDR3 covers 15 residues. The germline CDR1 and CDR2 sequences are DFQATT and SNEGSKA (reference sequence). The CDR3 nucleotides are TGCAGTGCTAGAGATCGGCCGGGGGGGCTCTACGAGCAGTACTTC. Protein product: CSARDRPGGLYEQYF.

This clonotype has a count of ten or more. The junction does not match germline at one end; this may be a read error. V is TRBV28 and J is TRBJ2-7; D unclear. The CDR3 consists of 13 residues. Germline lookup yields CDR1 MDHEN and CDR2 SYDVKM. The DNA of the CDR3 is TGTGCCAGCAGTTTTGAGCTACCAGCTATTAGGGACTTC. This translates into CASSFELPAIRDF.

Ten or more counts support this clonotype. The chain is built from TRBV6-2 or TRBV6-3 and TRBJ2-7, with a tentative D call TRBD2 (6 bases). The germline CDR1 and CDR2 sequences are MNHEY and SVGEGT. This CDR3 spans 13 amino acids. Trimming shortened V by 7 bases and J by 3 bases, and 13 bases separated the two germline ends. CDR3 bases: TGTGCCAGCATGTCGCAGGGACTCTACGAGCAGTACTTC. It yields the protein CASMSQGLYEQYF.

This clonotype was seen many times. The rearrangement uses TRBV28 and TRBJ1-2; 8 bases line up with TRBD1. J was trimmed by 8 bases and V by 3 bases; bases with no gene match: 8. The CDR3 consists of 14 residues. In germline, CDR1 is MDHEN, CDR2 SYDVKM. The CDR3 region has the DNA TGTGCCAGCAGTTTGACGGACAGGGTTAAAGGCTACACCTTC. The encoded protein is CASSLTDRVKGYTF.

This clonotype was seen at least ten times. The chain is built from TRBV7-8 and TRBJ1-1; D not resolved. V was shortened by 1 base and J by 4 bases, with 10 bases between the two germline ends. The germline gives CDR1 SGHVS, CDR2 FQNEAQ. This CDR3 region has 14 residues. CDR3 region: CASSLGVRSTEAFF. CDR3 bases: TGTGCCAGCAGCTTAGGGGTGCGCTCCACTGAAGCTTTCTTT.

This clonotype was observed at least ten times. The rearrangement uses TRBV2 and TRBJ1-6; D is unclear. Trimming removed 6 bases from V and 5 bases from J, with 17 bases in between. From germline, CDR1 is SNHLY and CDR2 FYNNEI. The CDR3 runs to 16 residues. As DNA, the CDR3 is TGTGCCAGCAGAGAATCCGGAACAAACAATAATTCACCCCTCCACTTT. Protein sequence: CASRESGTNNNSPLHF.

This clonotype was seen many times. The rearrangement joins TRBV5-3 to TRBJ2-5; 9 bases match TRBD2. TRBV5-3 is designated an ORF whose function remains uncertain. This CDR3 has 15 amino acids. The DNA of the CDR3 is TGTGTCAGCAGCTTAGCGGGGGCCAACCAAGAGACCCAGTACTTC. Translated, it gives CVSSLAGANQETQYF.

This clonotype was recorded many times. V gene TRBV11-3 combines with J gene TRBJ2-1; TRBD2 aligns across 14 bases. Germline trimming cut 4 bases from V and 8 bases from J; bases unmatched to any gene: 13. This CDR3 contains 18 residues. Germline assignment: CDR1 SGHNT and CDR2 YENEEA. CDR3 in amino acids: CASSWGGLAGDIRDEQFF. The CDR3 bases are TGTGCCAGCAGCTGGGGGGGACTAGCGGGGGACATCAGGGATGAGCAGTTCTTC.

This clonotype was recorded at least ten times. The chain uses TRBV5-4 and TRBJ2-3; weak D call: TRBD2 (6 bases). The V gene lost 4 bases and the J gene lost 1 base, with 16 bases spanning the gap. There are 16 residues in the CDR3. The germline V gene has CDR1 SGHNT and CDR2 YYREEE (reference sequence). CDR3 nucleotide sequence: TGTGCCAGCAGCCCCCGGAGGGAAGGGGGCACAGATACGCAGTATTTT. This translates into CASSPRREGGTDTQYF.

This clonotype was recorded at least ten times. The CDR3 here is CASSFEGPNQPQHF. CDR3 sequence (DNA): TGTGCCAGCAGCTTTGAGGGACCCAATCAGCCCCAGCATTTT. The chain is built from TRBV5-4 and TRBJ1-5; D possibly corresponds to TRBD1 (5 bases). V was pared by 2 bases and J by 3 bases, with 9 bases between. From germline, CDR1 is SGHNT and CDR2 YYREEE (reference sequence). The CDR3 has 14 residues. Using reference TRBV5-4 and TRBJ1-5 for the parts outside the CDR3, the full variable domain is ETGVTQSPTHLIKTRGQQVTLRCSSQSGHNTVSWYQQALGQGPQFIFQYYREEENGRGNFPPRFSGLQFPNYSSELNVNALELDDSALYLCASSFEGPNQPQHFGDGTRLSIL.

This clonotype was recorded many times. V and J are TRBV7-2 and TRBJ2-5; a possible D gene is TRBD1 (6 bases). V lost 1 base, J lost 1 base, and 7 bases lay in between. The CDR3 runs to 14 residues. Germline loops: CDR1 SGHTA, CDR2 FQGNSA. This CDR3 reads CASSLDRAQETQYF. The CDR3 DNA sequence: TGTGCCAGCAGCTTAGACAGGGCCCAAGAGACCCAGTACTTC.

This clonotype was seen many times. The chain couples TRBV20-1 to TRBJ1-1; the match to TRBD1 covers 7 bases. Germline V gene sequence: CDR1 DFQATT, CDR2 SNEGSKA (reference sequence). CDR3 length equals 14 residues. After removal of 3 bases from V and 1 base from J, the junction contained 5 bases not matched to a gene. The chain's CDR3 is CSASDRTGNTEAFF. CDR3 bases: TGCAGTGCTAGTGACCGGACAGGGAACACTGAAGCTTTCTTT.

Many counts were recorded for this clonotype. The V and J genes are TRBV5-6 and TRBJ1-6; maybe TRBD1 (5 bases). This CDR3 contains 16 residues. V lost 2 bases and J 8 bases, leaving 17 bases between the germline ends. CDR1 and CDR2 (germline): SGHDT, YYEEEE. This CDR3 is CASSLNRDGGYSPLHF. The CDR3 coding sequence is TGTGCCAGCAGCTTAAACCGGGACGGGGGATATTCACCCCTCCACTTT.

This clonotype has a count of ten or more. The V and J genes are TRBV6-6 and TRBJ1-2; D is undetermined. From germline, CDR1 is MNHNY and CDR2 SVGAGI (reference sequence). Trimming removed 1 base from V and 2 bases from J, with 8 bases in between. This CDR3 comprises 14 residues. The CDR3 sequence is CASSYFGGNYGYTF. The CDR3 DNA follows: TGTGCCAGCAGTTACTTTGGCGGAAACTATGGCTACACCTTC.

This clonotype was recorded many times. The gene calls are TRBV7-2 and TRBJ2-7, with D perhaps matching TRBD1 (6 bases). This CDR3 has 13 amino acids. CDR1 is SGHTA and CDR2 is FQGNSA in the germline V gene. Trimming shortened V by 5 bases and J by 3 bases, and 11 bases separated the two germline ends. In DNA form, the CDR3 reads TGTGCCAGCAGCCCAGGACAGTTCTACGAGCAGTACTTC. Amino acids: CASSPGQFYEQYF.

This clonotype was recorded at least ten times. The rearrangement joins TRBV7-8 to TRBJ2-7; a possible D gene is TRBD1 (6 bases). Germline values: CDR1 SGHVS, CDR2 FQNEAQ. This CDR3 has 15 residues. V was cut by 5 bases and J by 3 bases, with 17 bases left in between. CDR3 coding DNA: TGTGCCAGCAGCCAACTTCGGACAGAAAGCTACGAGCAGTACTTC. The encoded protein is CASSQLRTESYEQYF. The full variable domain, completed using reference TRBV7-8 and TRBJ2-7, is GAGVSQSPRYKVAKRGQDVALRCDPISGHVSLFWYQQALGQGPEFLTYFQNEAQLDKSGLPSDRFFAERPEGSVSTLKIQRTQQEDSAVYLCASSQLRTESYEQYFGPGTRLTVT.

The table lists this clonotype with many counts. The chain's CDR3 is CASSQDGLADYNEQFF. The CDR3 DNA sequence: TGTGCCAGCAGCCAAGACGGACTAGCGGACTACAATGAGCAGTTCTTC. The gene calls are TRBV4-2 and TRBJ2-1; 10 bases fit TRBD2. CDR1 is LGHNA, CDR2 YNFKEQ, per germline. The V and J ends lost 0 bases and 3 bases, in that order; junction bases with no gene match: 2. This CDR3 has 16 residues.

This clonotype has ten or more counts. The rearrangement uses TRBV20-1 and TRBJ2-3; no clear D. CDR3 length: 15 residues. CDR1 and CDR2 (germline): DFQATT, SNEGSKA (reference sequence). With 0 bases removed from V and 0 bases from J, the gap between germline ends came to 10 bases. The CDR3 nucleotides are TGCAGTGCTAGAGATTCTAGGGTGAGCACAGATACGCAGTATTTT. It yields the protein CSARDSRVSTDTQYF.

This clonotype has a count of ten or more. The rearrangement links TRBV15 to TRBJ1-1; D is uncertain. Germline V gives CDR1 LNHNV, CDR2 YYDKDF (reference sequence). The CDR3 consists of 13 residues. The V gene lost 4 bases and the J gene lost 1 base, with 7 bases spanning the gap. The CDR3 sequence is CATSKRPNTEAFF. The CDR3 bases are TGTGCCACCAGCAAAAGGCCGAACACTGAAGCTTTCTTT.

This clonotype has ten or more counts. The V call is TRBV28, the J call TRBJ2-3, with D uncertain. The V and J ends lost 5 bases and 6 bases respectively, with 12 bases between them. This CDR3 region has 13 residues. From germline, CDR1 is MDHEN and CDR2 SYDVKM. CDR3 residues: CASSPSAGDTQYF. For the CDR3, the DNA is TGTGCCAGCAGTCCATCAGCAGGCGATACGCAGTATTTT.

This clonotype came up many times. The rearrangement uses TRBV4-1 and TRBJ1-5, with D unresolved. The CDR3 runs 13 residues. Germline V gene lookup returns CDR1 MGHRA and CDR2 YSYEKL. Between the trimmed V and J ends, which lost 0 bases and 9 bases, there was a span of 9 bases. CDR3 coding DNA: TGCGCCAGCAGCCAAGATAGGCGGGGGCCCCAGCATTTT. This translates into CASSQDRRGPQHF.

This clonotype was detected ten times or more. The J gene is TRBJ2-3, the V gene TRBV20-1; D remains unclear. V lost 0 bases and J 1 base, leaving 5 bases between the germline ends. This CDR3 is 13 amino acids long. CDR1 is DFQATT and CDR2 is SNEGSKA in the germline V gene (reference sequence). In DNA form, the CDR3 reads TGCAGTGCTAGAGACTACGGCACAGATACGCAGTATTTT. Protein sequence: CSARDYGTDTQYF.

This clonotype occurred many times. The chain has TRBV11-2 and TRBJ1-1, with TRBD1 as a possible D gene (5 bases). Trimming cost V 7 bases and J 3 bases, with 18 bases left between them. The CDR3 consists of 15 residues. The germline gives CDR1 SGHAT, CDR2 FQNNGV. The CDR3, as DNA: TGTGCCAGCACCGGGGAGAGGTGGGGGGACACTGAAGCTTTCTTT. It specifies CASTGERWGDTEAFF.

This clonotype was recorded at least ten times. The chain recombines TRBV20-1 with TRBJ1-2; D gene ambiguous. The CDR3 has 12 residues. CDR1 is DFQATT and CDR2 is SNEGSKA in the germline V gene (reference sequence). Deletions cut 4 bases from V and 0 bases from J, with 6 bases between. CDR3 bases: TGCAGTGCTACAGGAGCTAACTATGGCTACACCTTC. Its protein product is CSATGANYGYTF.

This clonotype was detected many times. The V call is TRBV6-2 or TRBV6-3, the J call TRBJ2-7; D might be TRBD2 (5 bases). The V and J ends lost 6 bases and 7 bases respectively, with 22 bases between them. The germline V gene encodes CDR1 MNHEY and CDR2 SVGEGT. The CDR3 is 15 residues long. The CDR3 DNA reads as TGTGCCAGCAGATCCCGCGGGTTCTCGAGAGAAGAGCAGTACTTC. As protein: CASRSRGFSREEQYF.